One sample yielded the 2 T cell receptor beta chains listed below, sequenced in a study of T cell repertoires in cytomegalovirus infection. TCRdb used MiXCR to reprocess the reads, holding one entry per CDR3 protein. The sample gives 900,000 to 950,000 distinct CDR3 sequences, 25% to 40% of which show up once; about an eighth is in the top ten. Their target antigens are unknown. The starting material was cultured CD8+ T cells from PBMCs, obtained from culture after CMV antigen stimulation. These receptors all stem from a human donor in good health (CMV status not recorded). Some clones in this sample may be carry-over from other donors' samples.

The chain recombines TRBV10-3 with TRBJ1-1; D uncertain. V dropped 6 bases and J dropped 1 base, with 21 bases sitting between them. There are 17 residues in the CDR3. CDR1 is ENHRY, CDR2 SYGVKD, per germline. The DNA of the CDR3 is TGTGCCATCAGGGAGCGTCGGGGAACTCAATGGAACACTGAAGCTTTCTTT. It is translated as CAIRERRGTQWNTEAFF.

In regard to this clonotype: Mismatch with germline at one junction end may stem from a read error. The rearrangement joins TRBV19 to TRBJ2-1; D unresolved. CDR3 size: 13 residues. Germline V gene sequence: CDR1 LNHDA, CDR2 SQIVND (reference sequence). Written as DNA, the CDR3 is TGTGTCAGTAGTATCGCAGACTACAATGAGCAGTTCTTC. Its protein is CVSSIADYNEQFF.